These 5 T cell receptor beta chains came from one sample sequenced in a study of CD8+CD57+ T cells in acquired aplastic anemia. CDR3 and TCR beta VDJ profiling relied on genomic DNA as the template. One entry per CDR3 protein, called by TCRdb with MiXCR from the reads. The table shows a few hundred thousand distinct CDR3 sequences, with approximately 55% occurring only once. Sequenced material: sorted CD4+, CD8+, or CD8+CD57+ T cells (not recorded which) from PBMCs. Receptors were obtained from a human donor with severe aplastic anemia or a healthy control (not recorded which).

The rearrangement joins TRBV19 to TRBJ1-6, with unresolved D. The germline gives CDR1 LNHDA, CDR2 SQIVND (reference sequence). This CDR3 is built from 13 residues. Trimming cost V 7 bases and J 8 bases, with 12 bases left between them. CDR3 sequence: CASTYTGDSPLHF. CDR3 bases: TGTGCCAGTACCTATACTGGGGATTCACCCCTCCACTTT.

Comments on this clonotype: One end of the junction does not line up with germline, which may come from a read error. This sequence joins TRBV9 and TRBJ2-1, with 8 bases lining up with TRBD1. Germline V lookup: CDR1 SGDLS, CDR2 YYNGEE. The CDR3 is 15 residues long. The DNA of the CDR3 is TGTGCCAGCAGCGAGACAGGGGCCTCCTACAATGAGCAGCTCTTC. This encodes CASSETGASYNEQLF.

The chain has TRBV7-3 and TRBJ1-1; D unresolved. The CDR3 has 15 residues. V lost 6 bases, J lost 4 bases, and 18 bases lay in between. Germline CDR1 reads SGHTA; CDR2 reads FQGTGA. The CDR3 bases are TGTGCCAGCAGTCAACGGGCCCCGGTAGGCACTGAAGCTTTCTTT. Translated: CASSQRAPVGTEAFF. The complete variable domain, with remaining parts taken from reference TRBV7-3 and TRBJ1-1, reads GAGVSQTPSNKVTEKGKYVELRCDPISGHTALYWYRQSLGQGPEFLIYFQGTGAADDSGLPNDRFFAVRPEGSVSTLKIQRTERGDSAVYLCASSQRAPVGTEAFFGQGTRLTVV.

Details on this clonotype: One end of the junction is discordant with germline, which a read error may explain. V usage is TRBV7-6 and J usage is TRBJ2-5, with D perhaps matching TRBD1 (7 bases). Germline CDR1 SGHVS, CDR2 FNYEAQ. The CDR3 is 13 amino acids. The CDR3 nucleotides read TGCGCCAGCAGCCCGACAGGGAGGGAGACCCAGTACTTC. Translation: CASSPTGRETQYF.

About this clonotype itself: This is likely a read error, given that the CDR3 carries no conserved phenylalanine or tryptophan at its end. V usage is TRBV9 and J usage is TRBJ1-6; TRBD1 might be the D (6 bases). Germline lookup yields CDR1 SGDLS and CDR2 YYNGEE. This CDR3 is built from 15 residues. CDR3 protein: CASPPIRGNRSPLHC. DNA for the CDR3: TGCGCCAGCCCCCCCATCAGGGGAAACCGATCACCCCTCCACTGT.